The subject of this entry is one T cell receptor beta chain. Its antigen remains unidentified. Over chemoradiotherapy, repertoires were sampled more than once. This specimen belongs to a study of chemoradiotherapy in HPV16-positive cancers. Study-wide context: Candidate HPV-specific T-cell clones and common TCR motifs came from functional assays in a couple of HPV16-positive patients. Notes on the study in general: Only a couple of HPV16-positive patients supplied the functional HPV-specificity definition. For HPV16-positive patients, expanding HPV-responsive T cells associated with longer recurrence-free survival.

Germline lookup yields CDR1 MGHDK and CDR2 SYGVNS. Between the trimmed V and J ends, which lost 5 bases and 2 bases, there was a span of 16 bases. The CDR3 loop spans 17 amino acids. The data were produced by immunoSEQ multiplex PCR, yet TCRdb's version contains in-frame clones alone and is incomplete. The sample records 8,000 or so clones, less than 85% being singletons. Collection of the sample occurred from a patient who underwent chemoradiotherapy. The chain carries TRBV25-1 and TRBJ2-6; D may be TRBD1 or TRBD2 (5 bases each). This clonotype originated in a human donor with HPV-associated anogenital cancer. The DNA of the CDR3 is TGTGCCAGCAGTCCGTCGGGGCTTAGAGCTGGGGCCAACGTCCTGACTTTC. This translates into CASSPSGLRAGANVLTF.